This T cell receptor beta chain was recorded in a study of blood T cell repertoires in COVID-19. Looking at the study overall: The origin of the acute and convalescent COVID-19 samples was the United States, Italy and Spain.

Authors' analysis steps: Amplification with reference gene primers provided the estimates of nucleated cell counts. Libraries were prepared by immunoSEQ multiplex PCR; TCRdb keeps only in-frame clonotypes and omits some of them. The V and J calls and clone size were taken over from that table, and D and trimming were inferred from the DNA. Of 150,000 to 200,000 clones listed, more than 85% are singletons. V lost 2 bases and J 9 bases, leaving 8 bases between the germline ends. Germline V gives CDR1 SGHDN, CDR2 FVKESK. The CDR3 has 13 residues. This sequence joins TRBV14 and TRBJ1-6, with D uncertain. Sequencing was carried out using peripheral blood. The sequence came from a woman in her sixties with COVID-19, enrolled during active disease. The CDR3 region is CASSQSRSSPLHF. CDR3 sequence (DNA): TGTGCCAGCAGCCAATCGCGTTCTTCACCCCTCCACTTT.